This paragraph covers one TCR beta chain sequence. Only a few counts were recorded for this clonotype. Its antigen remains unidentified. Per-base qualities were not stored, and no clone one base away is much larger. The data originate from a study of CD8 T cells in ankylosing spondylitis (dated by TCRdb to 2016 to 2017). About the investigation overall: The study set out to find disease-linked TCR variants by profiling T cell receptor beta repertoires in ankylosing spondylitis patients and healthy donors. The full study cohort comprised 20 to 30 ankylosing spondylitis patients and 85 to 120 healthy donors. Peripheral blood was sampled, and synovial fluid was also collected from ankylosing spondylitis patients.

Here is what the overall study found, with its caveats: A TCR beta motif made up of several highly homologous amino acid variants appeared to be characteristic of blood from ankylosing spondylitis patients. Some motif variants had previously been reported in the synovial fluid and blood of reactive arthritis patients, which suggests shared mechanisms of disease initiation. According to the report, matched synovial fluid samples from ankylosing spondylitis patients were significantly enriched for the disease-linked clones. The disease-linked clones showed a CD8+ phenotype and occurred at relatively low frequencies in peripheral blood.

From the cysteine up to the phenylalanine, the CDR3 has a length of 14 residues. The sequence is cut down to CDR3 DNA, 42 bases in frame from base 1. The germline V gene specifies MDHEN as CDR1 and SYDVKM as CDR2. Trimming takes 5 bases from V and 6 bases from J, and the germline ends sit 14 bases apart. Sequenced using an Illumina HiSeq 2500. TCR beta libraries were prepared by quantitative 5'-RACE with molecular barcodes. Per the source publication's procedure: To identify disease-linked TCR variants, a new computational method was used, one built on a probabilistic model of VDJ rearrangement. TCRdb reworked the public reads: Q25 trimming with fastp, MiXCR clone assembly, productive beta chains retained. A single entry per CDR3 protein holds the most common genes and DNA from its merged rows. These V and J calls are TCRdb output, not the study's own analysis. This sample holds roughly 130,000 distinct CDR3 sequences; approximately 14% were observed only once. Of the sample, 2.5% to 3.5% falls within the top ten clones.

The sequence derives from a female donor with ankylosing spondylitis or in good health (not recorded which). The rearranged segments are TRBV28 and TRBJ1-5, and possibly TRBD1, on 5 matching bases. The sample comprised blood, either unsorted or a sorted T cell fraction (not recorded which). The CDR3 sequence is CASSPGGDSQPQHF. The bases read TGTGCCAGCAGTCCGGGGGGGGATAGTCAGCCCCAGCATTTT. Supplemented by the reference TRBV28 and TRBJ1-5 proteins around the CDR3, the complete variable domain is DVKVTQSSRYLVKRTGEKVFLECVQDMDHENMFWYRQDPGLGLRLIYFSYDVKMKEKGDIPEGYSVSREKKERFSLILESASTNQTSMYLCASSPGGDSQPQHFGDGTRLSIL.